These 21 T cell receptor beta chains originate from one sample sequenced in a study of blood T cell repertoires in COVID-19. The protocol was immunoSEQ multiplex PCR, while the TCRdb copy is restricted to in-frame clones and leaves out a portion. The sample holds 400,000 or so clones, roughly 86% seen once. The sequenced sample consisted of peripheral blood. The receptors were sampled from a human donor in a cohort sampled during active COVID-19.

Only one count was recorded for this clone. The genes are TRBV2 and TRBJ2-1; D ambiguous. The CDR3 contains 11 residues. In germline, CDR1 is SNHLY, CDR2 FYNNEI. The V end was cut by 6 bases, the J end by 10 bases, with 10 bases between. The CDR3 DNA reads TGTGCCAGCAGAGAGGTGTTGGAGCAGTTCTTC. This sequence encodes CASREVLEQFF.

In its sample, this clone was seen once. The chain carries TRBV7-2 and TRBJ1-6; 9 bases are shared with TRBD1. Germline V gene data show CDR1 as SGHTA and CDR2 as FQGNSA. The V gene end was trimmed by 10 bases and the J gene end by 8 bases; junction bases not matched to a gene: 9. This CDR3 is 14 amino acids long. The CDR3 loop reads CAIGTGMAYSPLHF. CDR3 bases: TGTGCCATCGGGACAGGGATGGCTTATTCACCCCTCCACTTT.

This chain uses TRBV10-3 with TRBJ2-1, with unresolved D. The germline V gene encodes CDR1 ENHRY and CDR2 SYGVKD. V lost 10 bases to trimming and J lost 2 bases, with 9 bases between them. CDR3 length equals 12 residues. CDR3 bases: TGTGCCACCCGAGCTACCTACAATGAGCAGTTCTTC. It codes for CATRATYNEQFF.

J is TRBJ1-2 and V is TRBV3-1 (or the pseudogene TRBV3-2); D is perhaps TRBD1 (6 bases). Per germline, CDR1 LGHDT and CDR2 YNNKEL (reference sequence). The CDR3 is 14 residues long. V dropped 3 bases and J dropped 2 bases, with 10 bases sitting between them. The CDR3 bases are TGTGCCAGCAGCCATGCAGGGGAAAACTATGGCTACACCTTC. Amino acid sequence: CASSHAGENYGYTF.

The chain has TRBV27 and TRBJ2-7; 7 bases map to TRBD1. The V segment lost 5 bases and the J segment 3 bases; nucleotides outside the gene matches: 4. The length of the CDR3 is 13 residues. Germline lookup yields CDR1 MNHEY and CDR2 SMNVEV (reference sequence). CDR3 DNA sequence: TGTGCCAGCAGTCAAACAGGGGTCTACGAGCAGTACTTC. Protein: CASSQTGVYEQYF.

The chain couples TRBV13 to TRBJ2-5, with no clear D. This CDR3 region has 13 residues. V lost 5 bases and J 4 bases, leaving 11 bases between the germline ends. The germline CDR1 and CDR2 sequences are PRHDT and FYEKMQ (reference sequence). CDR3 residues: CASSPRVGETQYF. In nucleotides, the CDR3 is TGTGCCAGCAGCCCTCGGGTAGGAGAGACCCAGTACTTC.

The CDR3 spells CASSFPGSGANVLTF. In DNA, the CDR3 is TGTGCCAGCAGCTTTCCAGGCTCTGGGGCCAACGTCCTGACTTTC. The gene calls are TRBV7-8 and TRBJ2-6; D remains ambiguous. Germline V gene sequence: CDR1 SGHVS, CDR2 FQNEAQ. The CDR3 length is 15 residues. Trimming removed 3 bases from V and 0 bases from J, with 6 bases in between.

The chain combines TRBV6-5 with TRBJ2-7, with D perhaps TRBD1 (5 bases). Germline lookup yields CDR1 MNHEY and CDR2 SVGAGI. The CDR3 has 12 amino acids. With 6 bases removed from V and 13 bases from J, the gap between germline ends came to 19 bases. Here the CDR3 DNA reads TGTGCCAGCAGCCCCACAGGCGAGACGGAATACTTC. The encoded protein is CASSPTGETEYF.

The chain links TRBV30 to TRBJ1-2; D might be TRBD1 (6 bases). Germline CDR1 reads GTSNPN; CDR2 reads SVGIG (reference sequence). The CDR3 totals 12 residues. V dropped 8 bases and J dropped 1 base, with 11 bases sitting between them. CDR3 DNA: TGTGCCGGGTACAGGGATAACTATGGCTACACCTTC. The encoded protein is CAGYRDNYGYTF.

The chain uses TRBV11-2 and TRBJ2-1; D ambiguous. Germline CDR1 and CDR2: SGHAT and FQNNGV. The CDR3 sequence is 17 residues long. The V end lost 1 base, the J end lost 2 bases, and 15 bases lay between the germline ends. CDR3 sequence (DNA): TGTGCCAGCAGCTTAGCGAGTGGGCAGGTCGCCTACAATGAGCAGTTCTTC. The encoded protein is CASSLASGQVAYNEQFF.

The chain recombines TRBV29-1 with TRBJ1-4; TRBD1 aligns across 7 bases. V shed 4 bases, J shed 7 bases, and the junction held 0 bases outside the gene matches. The germline V gene encodes CDR1 SQVTM and CDR2 ANQGSEA. CDR3 length: 11 amino acids. The CDR3 sequence: CSVAGGEKLFF. The DNA of the CDR3 is TGCAGCGTTGCAGGGGGTGAAAAACTGTTTTTT.

The chain uses TRBV25-1 and TRBJ2-7, with 9 bases matching TRBD1. The germline gives CDR1 MGHDK, CDR2 SYGVNS. This CDR3 is 15 amino acids long. Trimming took 3 bases from V and 6 from J; bases not matched to a gene: 9. The CDR3 DNA reads TGTGCCAGCAGTGACGACAGGGGGGGAGGTTTCGAGCAGTACTTC. Translated, it gives CASSDDRGGGFEQYF.

In DNA, the CDR3 is TGTGCCAGCAGCCAAGATATAACCCGGCGGGGCGTTACGGAGACCCAGTACTTC. This gives the protein CASSQDITRRGVTETQYF. This rearrangement joins TRBV3-1 (or the pseudogene TRBV3-2) to TRBJ2-5; a possible D gene is TRBD2 (6 bases). The length of the CDR3 is 18 residues. The ends were cut back, 0 bases at V and 5 bases at J, with 22 bases in the middle. The germline CDR1 and CDR2 sequences are LGHDT and YNNKEL (reference sequence).

The chain links TRBV28 to TRBJ1-2, with D perhaps matching TRBD1 (5 bases). With 10 bases removed from V and 3 bases from J, the gap between germline ends came to 15 bases. Germline CDR1 MDHEN, CDR2 SYDVKM. The CDR3 consists of 13 residues. CDR3 region: CAIRRGGDYGYTF. The CDR3 region has the DNA TGTGCCATCAGGCGGGGGGGAGACTATGGCTACACCTTC.

This clone occurred once. V usage is TRBV7-2 and J usage is TRBJ1-5; D gene uncertain. The CDR3 extends over 13 amino acids. V was pared by 5 bases and J by 6 bases, with 11 bases between. Germline V CDR1 and CDR2: SGHTA, FQGNSA. CDR3 nucleotides: TGTGCCAGCAGCCCCATGTGGGCTCAGCCCCAGCATTTT. The encoded protein is CASSPMWAQPQHF.

The genes are TRBV6-4 and TRBJ2-2, with D unclear. Germline V gene lookup returns CDR1 MRHNA and CDR2 SNTAGT. CDR3 length: 14 residues. With 6 bases removed from V and 1 base from J, the gap between germline ends came to 9 bases. In DNA form, the CDR3 reads TGTGCCAGCAGAAACAGCTGGAACACCGGGGAGCTGTTTTTT. As protein: CASRNSWNTGELFF.

The V gene is TRBV19, the J gene TRBJ2-2, with D maybe TRBD2 (5 bases). Germline V gives CDR1 LNHDA, CDR2 SQIVND (reference sequence). V gave up 1 base and J gave up 2 bases, with 11 bases separating them. CDR3 length: 16 amino acids. CDR3 DNA sequence: TGTGCCAGTAGTATAGTGAAACTAGGTAACACCGGGGAGCTGTTTTTT. Amino acid sequence: CASSIVKLGNTGELFF.

The chain carries TRBV5-1 and TRBJ2-7, with 10 bases identical to TRBD1. J gave up 4 bases and V 7 bases, and 8 bases lay outside the gene matches. The CDR3 is 14 amino acids. Germline CDR1 SGHRS, CDR2 YFSETQ. The CDR3 DNA follows: TGCGCCAGCGGGGCGACAGGGGGCTTGTACGAGCAGTACTTC. It encodes CASGATGGLYEQYF.

The table lists this clone with a few counts. The genes are TRBV20-1 and TRBJ2-5, with 7 bases that match TRBD2. This CDR3 region has 11 residues. J lost 10 bases, V lost 1 base, and 3 bases had no gene match. Germline V gene lookup returns CDR1 DFQATT and CDR2 SNEGSKA (reference sequence). The CDR3 here is CSARVGGGQYF. For the CDR3, the DNA is TGCAGTGCTAGAGTTGGGGGGGGCCAGTACTTC.

The chain employs TRBV7-2 and TRBJ1-4; TRBD1 matches at 12 bases. Trimming took 5 bases from V and 11 from J; bases not matched to a gene: 9. CDR3 length: 15 residues. Germline V gene data show CDR1 as SGHTA and CDR2 as FQGNSA. This CDR3 reads CASSVTGTGGWKLFF. DNA of the CDR3: TGTGCCAGCAGCGTAACCGGGACAGGGGGCTGGAAACTGTTTTTT.

The rearrangement uses TRBV2 and TRBJ2-7; tentatively, D is TRBD1 (5 bases). The CDR3 extends over 14 amino acids. The germline V gene has CDR1 SNHLY and CDR2 FYNNEI. V lost 2 bases and J 9 bases, leaving 17 bases between the germline ends. The CDR3 region has the DNA TGTGCCAGCAGTGAAAGGCGTCCGGCAGGGTCGCAGTACTTC. As protein: CASSERRPAGSQYF.